This T cell receptor beta chain appears in the sequencing data of a study of shared clonotypes between healthy human individuals. Sequencing used immunoSEQ multiplex PCR; TCRdb keeps in-frame clones, though not all of them. The sample comprises millions of clones, about 95% of which are singletons, and roughly 1% rests with the top ten. It was CD45RO-negative cells, positively selected for CCR7, that made up naive CD8 cells, with terminally differentiated effector memory CD45RA+ cells excluded. This CDR3 contains 17 residues. In germline, CDR1 is SEHNR, CDR2 FQNEAQ (reference sequence). With V trimmed by 1 base and J by 3 bases, 8 bases remained unmatched.

The TCR comes from a man between 18 and 35 years old in good health. This sequence joins TRBV7-9 and TRBJ2-2, with 7 positions matching TRBD2. Source material: naive CD8+ T cells sorted from blood. CDR3 protein: CASSLGLAGDHTGELFF. CDR3 in DNA: TGTGCCAGCAGCTTAGGTCTGGCGGGGGATCACACCGGGGAGCTGTTTTTT.